The clone carrying this T cell receptor (beta chain) was detected a few times. CDR3 length: 13 residues. Germline lookup yields CDR1 SQVTM and CDR2 ANQGSEA. V lost 6 bases to trimming and J lost 9 bases, with 18 bases between them. Using immunoSEQ multiplex PCR, the repertoire was profiled, and TCRdb retains in-frame clones only, with some absent. The sample has under 1,100,000 clones; about 70% are singletons. The sample is drawn from a study of shared clonotypes between healthy human individuals. Subsets obtained from CD4+ cells comprised CD45RA+ naive and CD45RA-negative memory cells. The sequence was obtained from a man in his late teens or twenties in good health. This sequence joins TRBV29-1 and TRBJ2-1; no definite D call. Sequencing was carried out using memory CD4+ T cells sorted from blood. The sample's subset: CD45RA-negative fraction. DNA for the CDR3: TGCAGCGTCATACCGGGCCCCATGGGTGAGCAGTTCTTC. It translates to CSVIPGPMGEQFF.